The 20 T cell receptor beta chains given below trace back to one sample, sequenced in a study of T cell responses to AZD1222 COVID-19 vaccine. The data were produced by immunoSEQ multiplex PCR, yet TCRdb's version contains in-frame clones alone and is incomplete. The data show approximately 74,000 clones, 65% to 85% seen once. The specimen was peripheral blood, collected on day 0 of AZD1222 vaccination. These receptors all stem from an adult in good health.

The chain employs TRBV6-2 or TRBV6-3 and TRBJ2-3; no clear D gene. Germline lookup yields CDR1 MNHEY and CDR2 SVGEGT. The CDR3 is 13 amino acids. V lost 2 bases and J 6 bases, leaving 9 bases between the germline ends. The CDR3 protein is CASSYSMGDTQYF. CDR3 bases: TGTGCCAGCAGTTACAGTATGGGTGATACGCAGTATTTT.

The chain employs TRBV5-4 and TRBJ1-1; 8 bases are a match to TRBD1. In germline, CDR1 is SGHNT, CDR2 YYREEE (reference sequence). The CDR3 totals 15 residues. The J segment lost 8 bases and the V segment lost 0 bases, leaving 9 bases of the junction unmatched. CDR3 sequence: CASSLDNRQGLEAFF. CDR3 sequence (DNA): TGTGCCAGCAGCTTGGATAACCGACAGGGGCTAGAAGCTTTCTTT. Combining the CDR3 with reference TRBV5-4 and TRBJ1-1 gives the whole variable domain ETGVTQSPTHLIKTRGQQVTLRCSSQSGHNTVSWYQQALGQGPQFIFQYYREEENGRGNFPPRFSGLQFPNYSSELNVNALELDDSALYLCASSLDNRQGLEAFFGQGTRLTVV.

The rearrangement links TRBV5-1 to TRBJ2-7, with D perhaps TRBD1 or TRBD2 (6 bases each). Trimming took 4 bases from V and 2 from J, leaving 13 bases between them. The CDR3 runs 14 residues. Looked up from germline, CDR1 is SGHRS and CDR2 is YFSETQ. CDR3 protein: CASSAWGAPYEQYF. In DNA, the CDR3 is TGCGCCAGCAGCGCCTGGGGGGCCCCCTACGAGCAGTACTTC. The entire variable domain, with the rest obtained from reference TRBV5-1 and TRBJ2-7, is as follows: KAGVTQTPRYLIKTRGQQVTLSCSPISGHRSVSWYQQTPGQGLQFLFEYFSETQRNKGNFPGRFSGRQFSNSRSEMNVSTLELGDSALYLCASSAWGAPYEQYFGPGTRLTVT.

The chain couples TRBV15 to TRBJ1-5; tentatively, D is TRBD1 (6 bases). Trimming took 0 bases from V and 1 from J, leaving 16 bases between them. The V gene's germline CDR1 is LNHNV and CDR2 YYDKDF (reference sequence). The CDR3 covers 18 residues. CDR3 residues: CATSRDRRTQGSNQPQHF. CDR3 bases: TGTGCCACCAGCAGAGATAGGAGAACGCAGGGGAGCAATCAGCCCCAGCATTTT.

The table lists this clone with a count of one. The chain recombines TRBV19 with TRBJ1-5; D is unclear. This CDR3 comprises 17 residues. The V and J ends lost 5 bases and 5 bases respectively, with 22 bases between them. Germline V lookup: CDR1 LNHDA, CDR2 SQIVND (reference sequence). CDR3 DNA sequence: TGTGCCAGTAGTGTACTCCCGACGGGCAGGCGTCATCAGCCCCAGCATTTT. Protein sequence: CASSVLPTGRRHQPQHF. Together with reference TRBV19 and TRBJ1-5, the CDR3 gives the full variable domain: DGGITQSPKYLFRKEGQNVTLSCEQNLNHDAMYWYRQDPGQGLRLIYYSQIVNDFQKGDIAEGYSVSREKKESFPLTVTSAQKNPTAFYLCASSVLPTGRRHQPQHFGDGTRLSIL.

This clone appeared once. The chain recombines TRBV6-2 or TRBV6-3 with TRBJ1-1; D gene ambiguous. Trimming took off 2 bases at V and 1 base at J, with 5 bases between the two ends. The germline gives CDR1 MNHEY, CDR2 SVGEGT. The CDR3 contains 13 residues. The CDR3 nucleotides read TGTGCCAGCAGTTACACGGGGAACACTGAAGCTTTCTTT. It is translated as CASSYTGNTEAFF.

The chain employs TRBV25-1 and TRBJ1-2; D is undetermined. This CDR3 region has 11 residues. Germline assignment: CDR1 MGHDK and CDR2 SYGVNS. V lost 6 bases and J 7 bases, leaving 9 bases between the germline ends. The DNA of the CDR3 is TGTGCCAGCAGCGCCCATTCTGGCTACACCTTC. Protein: CASSAHSGYTF.

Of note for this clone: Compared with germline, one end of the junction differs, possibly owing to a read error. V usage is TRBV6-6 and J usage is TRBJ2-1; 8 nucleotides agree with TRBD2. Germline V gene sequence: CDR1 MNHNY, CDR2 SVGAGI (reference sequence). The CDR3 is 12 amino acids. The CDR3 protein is CVSGRRDNEQFF. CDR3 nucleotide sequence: TGTGTCAGCGGGAGACGGGACAATGAGCAGTTCTTC.

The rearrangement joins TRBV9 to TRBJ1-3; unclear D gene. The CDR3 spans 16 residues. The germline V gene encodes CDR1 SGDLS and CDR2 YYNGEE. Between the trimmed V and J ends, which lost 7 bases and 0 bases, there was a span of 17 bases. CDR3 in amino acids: CASGKEGGLSGNTIYF. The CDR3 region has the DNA TGTGCCAGCGGTAAAGAGGGAGGCCTCTCTGGAAACACCATATATTTT.

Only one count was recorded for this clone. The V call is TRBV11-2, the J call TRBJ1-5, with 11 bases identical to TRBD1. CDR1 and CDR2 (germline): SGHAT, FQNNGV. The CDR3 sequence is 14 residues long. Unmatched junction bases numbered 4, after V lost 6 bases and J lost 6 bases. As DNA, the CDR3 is TGTGCCAGCAGTTTGGGACAGGGGGGTCAGCCCCAGCATTTT. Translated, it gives CASSLGQGGQPQHF.

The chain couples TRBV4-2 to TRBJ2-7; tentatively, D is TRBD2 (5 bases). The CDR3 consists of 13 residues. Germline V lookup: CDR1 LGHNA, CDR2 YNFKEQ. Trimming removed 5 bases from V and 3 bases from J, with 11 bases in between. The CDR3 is CASSEGLGYEQYF. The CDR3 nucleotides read TGTGCCAGCAGCGAGGGATTAGGCTACGAGCAGTACTTC.

In DNA form, the CDR3 reads TGTGCCAGCAGCTTAGAGTCAGGGGTGTATAATTCACCCCTCCACTTT. Residues: CASSLESGVYNSPLHF. The V call is TRBV11-2, the J call TRBJ1-6, with D maybe TRBD1 (6 bases). The CDR3 covers 16 residues. V lost 0 bases and J 4 bases, leaving 10 bases between the germline ends. Germline CDR1 and CDR2: SGHAT and FQNNGV.

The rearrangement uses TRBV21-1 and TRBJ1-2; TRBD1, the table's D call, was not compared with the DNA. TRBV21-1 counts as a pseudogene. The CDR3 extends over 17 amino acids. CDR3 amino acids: CASSKSCYRGSNYGYTF. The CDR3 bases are TGTGCCAGCAGCAAATCTTGTTATAGGGGATCTAACTATGGCTACACCTTC.

The CDR3 region has the DNA TGTGCCAGCACAGAAGCCTACGAGCAGTACTTC. This gives the protein CASTEAYEQYF. This rearrangement joins TRBV2 to TRBJ2-7; no clear D gene. There are 11 residues in the CDR3. Trimming cost V 7 bases and J 2 bases, with 6 bases left between them. The germline gives CDR1 SNHLY, CDR2 FYNNEI.

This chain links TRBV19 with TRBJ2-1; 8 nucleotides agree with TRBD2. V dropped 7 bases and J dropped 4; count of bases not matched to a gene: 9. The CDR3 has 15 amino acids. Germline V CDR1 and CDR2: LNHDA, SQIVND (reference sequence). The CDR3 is CASNISLAVYNEQFF. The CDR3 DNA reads TGTGCCAGTAATATCTCACTAGCGGTGTACAATGAGCAGTTCTTC.

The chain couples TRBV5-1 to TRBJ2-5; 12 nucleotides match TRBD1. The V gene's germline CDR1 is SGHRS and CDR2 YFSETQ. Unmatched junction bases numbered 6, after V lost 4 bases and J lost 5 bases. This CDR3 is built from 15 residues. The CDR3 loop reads CASSLGQGAGETQYF. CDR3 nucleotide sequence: TGCGCCAGCAGCCTGGGACAGGGGGCTGGGGAGACCCAGTACTTC.

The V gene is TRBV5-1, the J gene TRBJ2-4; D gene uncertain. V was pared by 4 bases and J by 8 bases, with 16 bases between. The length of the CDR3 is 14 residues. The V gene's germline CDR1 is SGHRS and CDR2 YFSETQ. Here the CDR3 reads CASSEALGMDIQYF. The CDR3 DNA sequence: TGCGCCAGCAGCGAAGCTCTAGGTATGGACATTCAGTACTTC.

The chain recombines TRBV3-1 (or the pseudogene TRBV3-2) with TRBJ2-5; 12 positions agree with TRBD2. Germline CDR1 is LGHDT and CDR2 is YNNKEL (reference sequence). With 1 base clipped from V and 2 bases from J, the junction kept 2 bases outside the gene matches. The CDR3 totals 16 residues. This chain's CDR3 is CASSQGTSGVQETQYF. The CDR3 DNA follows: TGTGCCAGCAGCCAAGGGACTAGCGGGGTACAAGAGACCCAGTACTTC.

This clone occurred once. The CDR3 sequence is CASSALISTNEKLFF. The CDR3 DNA reads as TGTGCCAGCAGCGCCTTAATTTCAACTAATGAAAAACTGTTTTTT. The chain links TRBV5-8 to TRBJ1-4, with D hard to call. Germline-derived CDR1 and CDR2 are SGHTS and YDEGEE. The CDR3 has 15 residues. V was shortened by 4 bases and J by 0 bases, with 10 bases between the two germline ends. The whole variable domain, remainder taken from reference TRBV5-8 and TRBJ1-4, is EAGVTQSPTHLIKTRGQQATLRCSPISGHTSVYWYQQALGLGLQFLLWYDEGEERNRGNFPPRFSGRQFPNYSSELNVNALELEDSALYLCASSALISTNEKLFFGSGTQLSVL.

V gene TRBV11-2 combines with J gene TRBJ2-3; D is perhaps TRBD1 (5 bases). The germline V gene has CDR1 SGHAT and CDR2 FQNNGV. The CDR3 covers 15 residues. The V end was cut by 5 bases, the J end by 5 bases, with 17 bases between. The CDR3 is CASSKGLTPGDTQYF. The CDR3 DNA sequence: TGTGCCAGCAGCAAGGGGCTCACTCCGGGAGATACGCAGTATTTT.